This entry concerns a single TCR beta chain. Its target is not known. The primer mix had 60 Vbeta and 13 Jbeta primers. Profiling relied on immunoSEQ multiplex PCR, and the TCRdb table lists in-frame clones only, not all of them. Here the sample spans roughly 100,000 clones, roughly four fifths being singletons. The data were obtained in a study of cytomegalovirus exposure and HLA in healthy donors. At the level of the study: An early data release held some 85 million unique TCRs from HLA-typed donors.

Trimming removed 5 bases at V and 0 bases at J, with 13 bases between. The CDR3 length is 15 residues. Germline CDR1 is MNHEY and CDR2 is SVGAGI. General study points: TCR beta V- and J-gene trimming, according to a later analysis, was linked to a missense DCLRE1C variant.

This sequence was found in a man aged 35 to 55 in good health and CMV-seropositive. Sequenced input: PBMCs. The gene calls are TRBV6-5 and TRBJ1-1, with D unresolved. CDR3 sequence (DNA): TGTGCCAGCAGTCCCCTTTTGGAGTTGAACACTGAAGCTTTCTTT. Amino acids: CASSPLLELNTEAFF.